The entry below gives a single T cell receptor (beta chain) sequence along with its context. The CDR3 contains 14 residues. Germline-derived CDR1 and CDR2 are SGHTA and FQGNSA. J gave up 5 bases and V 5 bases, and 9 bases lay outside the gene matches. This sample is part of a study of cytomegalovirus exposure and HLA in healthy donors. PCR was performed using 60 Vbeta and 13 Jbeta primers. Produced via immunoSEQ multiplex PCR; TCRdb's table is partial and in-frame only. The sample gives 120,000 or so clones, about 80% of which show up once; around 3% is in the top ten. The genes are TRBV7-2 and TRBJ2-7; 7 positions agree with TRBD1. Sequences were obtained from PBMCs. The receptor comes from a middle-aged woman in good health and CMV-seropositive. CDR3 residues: CASSKGTATNEQYF. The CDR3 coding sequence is TGTGCCAGCAGCAAGGGGACAGCTACAAACGAGCAGTACTTC.